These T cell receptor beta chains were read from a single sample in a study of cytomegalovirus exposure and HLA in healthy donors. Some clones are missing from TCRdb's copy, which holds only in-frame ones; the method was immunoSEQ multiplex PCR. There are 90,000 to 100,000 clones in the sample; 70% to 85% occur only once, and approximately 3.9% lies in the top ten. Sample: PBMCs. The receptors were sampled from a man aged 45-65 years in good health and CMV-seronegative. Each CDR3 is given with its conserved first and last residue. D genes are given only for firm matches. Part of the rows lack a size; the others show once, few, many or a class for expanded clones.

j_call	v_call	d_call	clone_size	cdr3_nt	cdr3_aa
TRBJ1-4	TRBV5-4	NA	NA	TGTGCCAGCAGCGAAGCTGGGGGGGCCCCTAATGAAAAACTGTTTTTT	CASSEAGGAPNEKLFF
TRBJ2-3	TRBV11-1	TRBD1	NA	TGTGCCAGCAGCTCCGGACAGGGACACACAGATACGCAGTATTTT	CASSSGQGHTDTQYF
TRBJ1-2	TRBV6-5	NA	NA	TGTGCCAGCAGTCTAGACAGCACTAACTATGGCTACACCTTC	CASSLDSTNYGYTF
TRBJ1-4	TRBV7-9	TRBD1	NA	TGTGCCAGCAGCCCCCACAGGGGAAATAACGAAAAACTGTTTTTT	CASSPHRGNNEKLFF
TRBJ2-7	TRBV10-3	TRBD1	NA	TGTGCCATCAGTAAAACCGGGACAGGGGACGAGCAGTACTTC	CAISKTGTGDEQYF
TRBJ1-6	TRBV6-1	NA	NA	TGTGCCAGCAGAGGGGAATCCTATAATTCACCCCTCCACTTT	CASRGESYNSPLHF
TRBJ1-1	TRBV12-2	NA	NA	TGTGCAAGTCGCTTAGCACCGGGCGGGGTTTCGGCGAGAGCTTTCTTT	CASRLAPGGVSARAFF
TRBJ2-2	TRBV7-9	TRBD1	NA	TGTGCCAGCAGCTACAGCGGACAGGGAGGCACCGGGGAGCTGTTTTTT	CASSYSGQGGTGELFF
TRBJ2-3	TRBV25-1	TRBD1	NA	TGTGCCAGCAGTGAATGGTACCGACAGGGGACAAGCACAGATACGCAGTATTTT	CASSEWYRQGTSTDTQYF
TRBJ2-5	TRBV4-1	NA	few	TGCGCCAGCAGGTCGGAGAATGAGGAGACCCAGTACTTC	CASRSENEETQYF
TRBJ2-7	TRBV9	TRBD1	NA	TGTGCCAGCAGCGTAGGACAGGGCAGAGCAACCTACGAGCAGTACTTC	CASSVGQGRATYEQYF
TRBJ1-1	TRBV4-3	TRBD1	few	TGCGCCAGCAGCCACCCTACCGGGACAGGGCGAGACACTGAAGCTTTCTTT	CASSHPTGTGRDTEAFF
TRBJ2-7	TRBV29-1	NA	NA	TGCAGCGTTGCAGGAGGAGAGGGCTACGAGCAGTACTTC	CSVAGGEGYEQYF
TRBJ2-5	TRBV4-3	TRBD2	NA	TGCGCCAGCAGCCAAGAAGTAACTAGCGGACACCAAGAGACCCAGTACTTC	CASSQEVTSGHQETQYF
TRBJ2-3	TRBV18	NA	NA	TGTGCCAGCTCACCGTTCCTCGCCTCCGGGGTCACAGATACGCAGTATTTT	CASSPFLASGVTDTQYF
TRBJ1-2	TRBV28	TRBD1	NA	TGTGCCAGCAGCCGTACGACAGGGGTTCTTAACTATGGCTACACCTTC	CASSRTTGVLNYGYTF
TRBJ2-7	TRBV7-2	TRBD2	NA	TGTGCCAGCAGCCTTGGGACTAGCTTGGTCTACGAGCAGTACTTC	CASSLGTSLVYEQYF
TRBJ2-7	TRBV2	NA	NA	TGTGCCAGCGGTCCGCGGTACGAGCAGTACTTC	CASGPRYEQYF
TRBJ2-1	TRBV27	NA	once	TGTGCCAGCAGTACAAGACAGTACAATGAGCAGTTCTTC	CASSTRQYNEQFF
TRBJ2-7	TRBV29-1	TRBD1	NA	TGCAGCGTTGAGGTTTATGGGACAGGGACCTCCTACGAGCAGTACTTC	CSVEVYGTGTSYEQYF
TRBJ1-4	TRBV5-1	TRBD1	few	TGCGCCAGCAGCTATGGGGACAGGCCTTATGAAAAACTGTTTTTT	CASSYGDRPYEKLFF
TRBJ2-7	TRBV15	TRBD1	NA	TGTGCCACCAGCATCACCGGGACAGGCCACGAGCAGTACTTC	CATSITGTGHEQYF
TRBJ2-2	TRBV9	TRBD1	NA	TGTGCCAGCAGCTCCAGGGACAGCCGCCTTACGAACACCGGGGAGCTGTTTTTT	CASSSRDSRLTNTGELFF
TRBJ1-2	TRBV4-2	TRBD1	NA	TGTGCCAGCAGCCAGCAGACAGGGGATAACTATGGCTACACCTTC	CASSQQTGDNYGYTF
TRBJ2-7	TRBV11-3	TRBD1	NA	TGTGCCAGCAGCCTCCATACAGGGGGCTCGGGCGAGCAGTACTTC	CASSLHTGGSGEQYF
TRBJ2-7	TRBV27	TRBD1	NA	TGTGCCAGCAGTTTACAACAGGGGCGCCTCTACGAGCAGTACTTC	CASSLQQGRLYEQYF
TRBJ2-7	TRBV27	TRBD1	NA	TGTGCCAGCAGTTTATCTGGCAGGGGGCCCTCCTACGAGCAGTACTTC	CASSLSGRGPSYEQYF